This T cell receptor (beta chain) was identified in a study of a mutant IDH1 vaccine in newly diagnosed glioma. As for the study in general: Patients began vaccination 4-6 weeks after radiotherapy alone, or with temozolomide cycles.

In this sample, this clone turned up a few times. Its antigen is unknown. Time point: week 35, safety follow-up. All doses held 300 ug of mutant IDH1 20-mer peptide, with topical imiquimod. Across weeks 1, 3, 5, 7, 11, 15, 19 and 23, patients received a vaccination each time, eight in all. Generated by immunoSEQ multiplex PCR, the TCRdb table keeps only in-frame clones and is missing some. The sample consists of roughly 32,000 clones, 79% of them appearing once. Trimming stripped 6 bases from V and 3 bases from J, with 9 bases between. Germline-derived CDR1 and CDR2 are SGHAT and FQNNGV. The CDR3 is 13 residues long.

The V gene is TRBV11-2, the J gene TRBJ1-5; D gene unclear. This TCR came from a woman aged 25 to 39 with glioma. Some clones in this sample may be carry-over from other donors' samples. Source: PBMCs, taken from a glioma patient whose treatment included an IDH1 peptide vaccine. The CDR3 protein is CASSRQNNQPQHF. The CDR3 DNA reads TGTGCCAGCAGTAGGCAGAACAATCAGCCCCAGCATTTT.